The following is a TCR beta chain sequence with its context. What it binds is unknown. Per the germline V gene, CDR1 is SQVTM and CDR2 is ANQGSEA. This CDR3 spans 16 amino acids. V was clipped by 1 base and J by 2 bases; unmatched bases: 9. Scientists amplified the TCR beta CDR3 regions from RNA transcripts. Scientists carried out first-round RT-PCR using HTBI primers and then a second-round multiplex PCR. MiXCR, applied by TCRdb to the multiplex PCR reads, yields one record per CDR3 protein. The sample has hundreds of thousands of distinct CDR3 sequences, 22% seen once. The data belong to a study of Graves' ophthalmopathy and Graves' hyperthyroidism. Study findings and constraints: Blood contained most expanded thyroid clonotypes exceeding 0.001 frequency.

Hyperthyroidism showing no ophthalmopathy within 18 months of follow-up was stable. Someone took the PBMCs out of 8.5 to 10 ml of fresh peripheral blood. The chain recombines TRBV29-1 with TRBJ2-7; the match to TRBD1 covers 9 bases. This clonotype originated in a woman aged 18-29 years with stable Graves' hyperthyroidism. Some clones in this sample may be carry-over from other donors' samples. The specimen sequenced was peripheral blood. This CDR3 is CSVEGLGQGRTYEQYF. The CDR3, as DNA: TGCAGCGTTGAAGGCCTCGGACAGGGGAGAACCTACGAGCAGTACTTC.